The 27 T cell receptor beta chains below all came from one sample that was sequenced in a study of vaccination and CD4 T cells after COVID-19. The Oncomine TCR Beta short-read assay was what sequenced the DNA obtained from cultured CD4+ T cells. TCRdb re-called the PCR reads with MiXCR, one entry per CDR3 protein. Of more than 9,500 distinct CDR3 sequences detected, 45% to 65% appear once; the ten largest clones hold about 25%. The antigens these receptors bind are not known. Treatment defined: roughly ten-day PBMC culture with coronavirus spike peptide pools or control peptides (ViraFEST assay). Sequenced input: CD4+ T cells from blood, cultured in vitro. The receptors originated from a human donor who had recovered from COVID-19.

The DNA for the CDR3 is TGTGCCAGCAGCTTAGCGGTAGCGAACACTGAAGCTTTCTTT. Translating gives CASSLAVANTEAFF. The chain links TRBV7-2 to TRBJ1-1; D ambiguous. V shed 0 bases and J shed 1 base, with 6 bases lying between them. The CDR3 is 14 amino acids. Looked up from germline, CDR1 is SGHTA and CDR2 is FQGNSA.

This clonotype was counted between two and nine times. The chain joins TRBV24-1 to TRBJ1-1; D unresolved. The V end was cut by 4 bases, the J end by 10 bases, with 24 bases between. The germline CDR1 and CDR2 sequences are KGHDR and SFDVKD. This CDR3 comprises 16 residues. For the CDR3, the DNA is TGTGCCACCAGTGACCCCCAATCACAACCACTACGCGTAGCTTTCTTT. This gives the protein CATSDPQSQPLRVAFF.

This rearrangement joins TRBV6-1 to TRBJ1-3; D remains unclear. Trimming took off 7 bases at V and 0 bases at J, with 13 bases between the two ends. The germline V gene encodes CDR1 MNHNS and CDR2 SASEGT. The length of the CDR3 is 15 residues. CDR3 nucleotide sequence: TGTGCCAGCACCGCCACACAGCTCTCTGGAAACACCATATATTTT. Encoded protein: CASTATQLSGNTIYF.

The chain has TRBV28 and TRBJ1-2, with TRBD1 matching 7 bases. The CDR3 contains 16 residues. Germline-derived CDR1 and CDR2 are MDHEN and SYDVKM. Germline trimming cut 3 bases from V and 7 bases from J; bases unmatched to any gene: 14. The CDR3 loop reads CASSLTGGGGSTGYTF. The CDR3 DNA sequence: TGTGCCAGCAGTTTGACCGGGGGAGGGGGCTCCACTGGCTACACCTTC.

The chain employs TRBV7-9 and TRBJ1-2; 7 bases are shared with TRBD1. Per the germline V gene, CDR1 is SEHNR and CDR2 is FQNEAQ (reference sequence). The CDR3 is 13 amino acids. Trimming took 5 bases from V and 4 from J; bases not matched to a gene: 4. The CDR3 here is CASSDRDSYGYTF. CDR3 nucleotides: TGTGCCAGCAGCGACCGGGACAGCTATGGCTACACCTTC.

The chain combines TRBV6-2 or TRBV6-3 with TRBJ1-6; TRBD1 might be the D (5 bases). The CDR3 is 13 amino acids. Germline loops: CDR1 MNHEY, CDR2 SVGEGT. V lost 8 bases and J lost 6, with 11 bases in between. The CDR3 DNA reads TGTGCCAGCGATGTGGGGCCTAATTCACCCCTCCACTTT. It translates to CASDVGPNSPLHF.

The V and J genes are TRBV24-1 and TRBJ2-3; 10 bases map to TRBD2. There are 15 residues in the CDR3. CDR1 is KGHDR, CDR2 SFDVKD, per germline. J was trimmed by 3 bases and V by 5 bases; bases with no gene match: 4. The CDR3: CATSGSSGRTDTQYF. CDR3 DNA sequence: TGTGCCACCAGTGGTTCTAGCGGGAGAACAGATACGCAGTATTTT.

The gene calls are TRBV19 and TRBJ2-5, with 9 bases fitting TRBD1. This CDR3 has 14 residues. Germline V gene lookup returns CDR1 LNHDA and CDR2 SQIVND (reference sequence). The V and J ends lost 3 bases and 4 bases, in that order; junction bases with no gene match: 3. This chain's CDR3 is CASSMRTGAETQYF. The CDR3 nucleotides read TGTGCCAGTAGTATGCGGACAGGGGCAGAGACCCAGTACTTC.

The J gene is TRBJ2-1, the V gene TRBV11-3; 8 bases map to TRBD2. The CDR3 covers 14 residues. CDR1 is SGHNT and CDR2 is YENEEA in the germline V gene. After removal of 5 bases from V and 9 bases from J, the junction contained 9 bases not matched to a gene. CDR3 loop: CASSPRVAGTEQFF. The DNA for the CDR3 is TGTGCCAGCAGCCCCCGGGTAGCGGGAACTGAGCAGTTCTTC.

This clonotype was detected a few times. The CDR3 sequence: CATSRDLLGTGNNQPQHF. CDR3 DNA sequence: TGTGCCACCAGCAGAGATCTTTTAGGGACAGGGAATAATCAGCCCCAGCATTTT. The rearrangement links TRBV15 to TRBJ1-5; 9 bases map to TRBD1. Germline V gene data show CDR1 as LNHNV and CDR2 as YYDKDF (reference sequence). The CDR3 is 18 amino acids. V was pared by 0 bases and J by 4 bases, with 10 bases of the junction left unmatched.

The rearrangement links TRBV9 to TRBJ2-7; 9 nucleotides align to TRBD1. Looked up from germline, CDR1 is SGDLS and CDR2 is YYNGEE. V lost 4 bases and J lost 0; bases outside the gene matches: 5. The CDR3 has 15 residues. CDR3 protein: CASSPRQGGSYEQYF. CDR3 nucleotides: TGTGCCAGCAGCCCCCGACAGGGGGGCTCCTACGAGCAGTACTTC.

CDR3 nucleotide sequence: TGTGCCAGCAGTTTAGGTTGGGGGCAGGGGGTCCTCGGCGAGCAGTACTTC. Its translation is CASSLGWGQGVLGEQYF. The chain combines TRBV27 with TRBJ2-7; 7 bases match TRBD1. The ends lost 2 bases at V and 6 bases at J; junction bases unmatched: 16. The CDR3 is 17 residues long. The germline gives CDR1 MNHEY, CDR2 SMNVEV (reference sequence).

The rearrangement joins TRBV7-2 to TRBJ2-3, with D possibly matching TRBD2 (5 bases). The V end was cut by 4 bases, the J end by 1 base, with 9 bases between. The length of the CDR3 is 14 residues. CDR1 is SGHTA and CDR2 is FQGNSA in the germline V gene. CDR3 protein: CASSSRAGTDTQYF. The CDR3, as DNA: TGTGCCAGCAGCTCGCGGGCCGGCACAGATACGCAGTATTTT.

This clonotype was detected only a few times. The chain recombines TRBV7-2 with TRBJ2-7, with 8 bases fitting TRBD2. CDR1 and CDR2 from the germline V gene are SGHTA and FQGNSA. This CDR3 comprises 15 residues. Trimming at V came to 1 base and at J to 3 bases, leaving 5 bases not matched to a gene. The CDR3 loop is CASSLVAGPDYEQYF. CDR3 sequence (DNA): TGTGCCAGCAGCTTAGTAGCGGGGCCTGACTACGAGCAGTACTTC. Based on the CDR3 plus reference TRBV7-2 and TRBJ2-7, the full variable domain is GAGVSQSPSNKVTEKGKDVELRCDPISGHTALYWYRQSLGQGLEFLIYFQGNSAPDKSGLPSDRFSAERTGGSVSTLTIQRTQQEDSAVYLCASSLVAGPDYEQYFGPGTRLTVT.

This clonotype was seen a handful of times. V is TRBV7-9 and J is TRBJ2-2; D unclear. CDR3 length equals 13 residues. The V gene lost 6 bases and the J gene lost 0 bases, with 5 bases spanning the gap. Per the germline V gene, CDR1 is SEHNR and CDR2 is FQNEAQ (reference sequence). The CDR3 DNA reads TGTGCCAGCAGGAGGACGAACACCGGGGAGCTGTTTTTT. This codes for CASRRTNTGELFF.

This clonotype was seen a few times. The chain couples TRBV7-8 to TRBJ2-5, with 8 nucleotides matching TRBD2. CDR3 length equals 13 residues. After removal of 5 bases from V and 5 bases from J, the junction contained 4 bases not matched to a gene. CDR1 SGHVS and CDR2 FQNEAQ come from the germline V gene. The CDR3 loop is CASSPGGKETQYF. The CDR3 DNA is TGTGCCAGCAGCCCGGGGGGGAAGGAGACCCAGTACTTC.

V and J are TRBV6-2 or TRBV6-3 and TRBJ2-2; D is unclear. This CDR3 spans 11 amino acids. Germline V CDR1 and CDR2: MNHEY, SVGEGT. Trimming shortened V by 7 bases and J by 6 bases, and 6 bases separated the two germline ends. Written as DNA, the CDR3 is TGTGCCAGCAAGTTCGCCGGGGAGCTGTTTTTT. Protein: CASKFAGELFF.

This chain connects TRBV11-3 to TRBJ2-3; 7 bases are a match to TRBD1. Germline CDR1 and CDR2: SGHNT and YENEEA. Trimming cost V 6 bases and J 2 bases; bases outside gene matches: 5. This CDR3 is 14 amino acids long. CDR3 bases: TGTGCCAGCAGTTCCAGGGGGTTCACAGATACGCAGTATTTT. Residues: CASSSRGFTDTQYF. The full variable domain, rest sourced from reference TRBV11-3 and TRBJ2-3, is EAGVVQSPRYKIIEKKQPVAFWCNPISGHNTLYWYLQNLGQGPELLIRYENEEAVDDSQLPKDRFSAERLKGVDSTLKIQPAELGDSAVYLCASSSRGFTDTQYFGPGTRLTVL.

The chain's CDR3 is CASSFSGTASTDTQYF. The CDR3 nucleotides read TGCGCCAGCAGCTTCTCCGGGACAGCGAGCACAGATACGCAGTATTTT. The gene calls are TRBV5-1 and TRBJ2-3, with 7 bases matching TRBD1. The V gene end was trimmed by 2 bases and the J gene end by 0 bases; junction bases not matched to a gene: 6. This CDR3 contains 16 residues. Germline CDR1 SGHRS, CDR2 YFSETQ. Full variable domain (remainder filled in from reference TRBV5-1 and TRBJ2-3): KAGVTQTPRYLIKTRGQQVTLSCSPISGHRSVSWYQQTPGQGLQFLFEYFSETQRNKGNFPGRFSGRQFSNSRSEMNVSTLELGDSALYLCASSFSGTASTDTQYFGPGTRLTVL.

This CDR3 reads CATSDSGLAAQFF. CDR3 coding DNA: TGTGCCACCAGTGATTCCGGGCTGGCTGCGCAGTTCTTC. V gene TRBV24-1 combines with J gene TRBJ2-1, with no clear D. The V gene lost 2 bases and the J gene lost 12 bases, with 13 bases spanning the gap. Per germline, CDR1 KGHDR and CDR2 SFDVKD. The CDR3 has 13 residues.

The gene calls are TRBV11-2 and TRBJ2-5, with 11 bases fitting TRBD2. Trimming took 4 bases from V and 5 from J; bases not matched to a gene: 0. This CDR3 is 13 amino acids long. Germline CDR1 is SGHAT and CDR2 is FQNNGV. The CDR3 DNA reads TGTGCCAGCAGCTCTAGCGGGAGGGAGACCCAGTACTTC. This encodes CASSSSGRETQYF.

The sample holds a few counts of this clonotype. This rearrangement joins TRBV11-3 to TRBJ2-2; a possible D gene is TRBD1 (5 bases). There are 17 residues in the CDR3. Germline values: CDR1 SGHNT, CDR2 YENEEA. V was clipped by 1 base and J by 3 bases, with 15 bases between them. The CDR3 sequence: CASSLGQTIGDTGELFF. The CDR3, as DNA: TGTGCCAGCAGCTTAGGACAGACCATCGGAGACACCGGGGAGCTGTTTTTT.

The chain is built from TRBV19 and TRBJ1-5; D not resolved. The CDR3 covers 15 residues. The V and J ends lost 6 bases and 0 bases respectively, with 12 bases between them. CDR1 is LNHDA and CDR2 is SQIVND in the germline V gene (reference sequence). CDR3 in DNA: TGTGCCAGTAGCTTTGAGAATAATAGCAATCAGCCCCAGCATTTT. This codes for CASSFENNSNQPQHF.

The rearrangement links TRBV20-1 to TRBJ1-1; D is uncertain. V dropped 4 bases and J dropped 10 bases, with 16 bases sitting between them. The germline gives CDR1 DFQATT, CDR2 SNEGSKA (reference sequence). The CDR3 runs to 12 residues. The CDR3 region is CSAIAAGGGAFF. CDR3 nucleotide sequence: TGCAGTGCTATAGCGGCCGGCGGCGGAGCTTTCTTT.

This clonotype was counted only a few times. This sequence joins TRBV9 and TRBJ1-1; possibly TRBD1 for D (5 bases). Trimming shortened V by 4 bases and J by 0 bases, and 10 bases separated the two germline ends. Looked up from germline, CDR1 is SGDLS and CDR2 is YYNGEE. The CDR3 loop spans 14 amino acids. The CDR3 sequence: CASSLGTVNTEAFF. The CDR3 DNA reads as TGTGCCAGCAGCCTCGGGACCGTGAACACTGAAGCTTTCTTT.

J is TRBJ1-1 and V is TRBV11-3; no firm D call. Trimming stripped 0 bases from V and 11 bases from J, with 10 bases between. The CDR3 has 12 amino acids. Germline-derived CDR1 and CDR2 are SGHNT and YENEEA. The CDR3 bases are TGTGCCAGCAGCTTAGAAGGTTCGGAGGCTTTCTTT. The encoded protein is CASSLEGSEAFF.

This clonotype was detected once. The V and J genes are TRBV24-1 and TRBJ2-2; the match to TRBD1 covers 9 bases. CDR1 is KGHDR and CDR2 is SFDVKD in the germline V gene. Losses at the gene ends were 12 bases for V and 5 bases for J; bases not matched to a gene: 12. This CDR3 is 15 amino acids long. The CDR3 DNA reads TGTGCCGCCCAAACAGGGGGCAAGAGAACCGGGGAGCTGTTTTTT. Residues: CAAQTGGKRTGELFF.